These 21 T cell receptor beta chains originate from one sample sequenced in a study of cytomegalovirus exposure and HLA in healthy donors. PCR employed 60 Vbeta and 13 Jbeta primers. The repertoire was sequenced with immunoSEQ multiplex PCR; TCRdb's copy has only in-frame clones and lacks some. The top ten hold roughly 2.9% of the sample, which has around 200,000 clones, about 59% seen once. Sequencing input: PBMCs. Every receptor here comes from a man in his forties in good health and CMV-seronegative.

The rearrangement links TRBV19 to TRBJ1-4; D is possibly TRBD1 (5 bases). The CDR3 has 15 amino acids. Trimming pared 4 bases from V and 7 bases from J, leaving 16 bases between. Germline CDR1 and CDR2: LNHDA and SQIVND (reference sequence). The CDR3 spells CASSTQQGTIEKLFF. The CDR3 DNA reads as TGTGCCAGTAGTACTCAGCAGGGAACGATTGAAAAACTGTTTTTT. The whole variable domain, remainder taken from reference TRBV19 and TRBJ1-4, is DGGITQSPKYLFRKEGQNVTLSCEQNLNHDAMYWYRQDPGQGLRLIYYSQIVNDFQKGDIAEGYSVSREKKESFPLTVTSAQKNPTAFYLCASSTQQGTIEKLFFGSGTQLSVL.

This clone was counted a few times. This chain joins TRBV13 and TRBJ2-5; 10 nucleotides match TRBD1. Germline V gene lookup returns CDR1 PRHDT and CDR2 FYEKMQ (reference sequence). The CDR3 has 13 residues. V trimming: 4 bases; J trimming: 5 bases; junction bases outside the gene matches: 1. In DNA form, the CDR3 reads TGTGCCAGCAGCTCGGGACAGGGGGAGACCCAGTACTTC. This translates into CASSSGQGETQYF.

The chain recombines TRBV6-6 with TRBJ2-7; perhaps TRBD2 as D (6 bases). V was trimmed by 10 bases and J by 2 bases, leaving 21 bases between them. The CDR3 length is 15 residues. Germline CDR1 is MNHNY and CDR2 is SVGAGI (reference sequence). The DNA for the CDR3 is TGTGCCACCGCCGTGGGGGGAGCCCAGACCTACGAGCAGTACTTC. This gives the protein CATAVGGAQTYEQYF.

V usage is TRBV18 and J usage is TRBJ2-7, with 7 bases matching TRBD1. The CDR3 is made up of 13 amino acids. Germline CDR1 is KGHSH and CDR2 is LQKENI. V shed 3 bases and J 3 bases; nucleotides not matched to a gene: 2. The CDR3 is CASSPRTGYEQYF. CDR3 coding DNA: TGTGCCAGCTCACCCAGGACAGGCTACGAGCAGTACTTC. The variable domain in full, with the rest retrieved from reference TRBV18 and TRBJ2-7, is NAGVMQNPRHLVRRRGQEARLRCSPMKGHSHVYWYRQLPEEGLKFMVYLQKENIIDESGMPKERFSAEFPKEGPSILRIQQVVRGDSAAYFCASSPRTGYEQYFGPGTRLTVT.

V gene TRBV7-2 combines with J gene TRBJ1-1; D uncertain. The CDR3 has 17 amino acids. The V end lost 2 bases, the J end lost 3 bases, and 19 bases lay between the germline ends. Germline V gene lookup returns CDR1 SGHTA and CDR2 FQGNSA. The CDR3, as DNA: TGTGCCAGCAGCTTACGATGGACGGGGTCGAGTTACACTGAAGCTTTCTTT. Its translation: CASSLRWTGSSYTEAFF.

CDR3 protein: CASSGTGGVTEAFF. CDR3 in DNA: TGCGCCAGCAGTGGAACAGGGGGCGTGACTGAAGCTTTCTTT. The chain has TRBV10-2 and TRBJ1-1; TRBD1 matches 9 bases. The germline V gene encodes CDR1 WSHSY and CDR2 SAAADI. J was trimmed by 5 bases and V by 4 bases; bases with no gene match: 5. The CDR3 totals 14 residues.

The table lists this clone with a few counts. This chain uses TRBV30 with TRBJ2-7; possible D gene TRBD2, 5 bases. Trimming removed 3 bases from V and 6 bases from J, with 15 bases in between. Germline V CDR1 and CDR2: GTSNPN, SVGIG (reference sequence). The CDR3 is 13 amino acids. CDR3 protein: CAWSPGILGEQYF. The CDR3, as DNA: TGTGCCTGGAGCCCGGGAATCCTGGGCGAGCAGTACTTC.

V and J are TRBV7-8 and TRBJ2-2, with D maybe TRBD1 (6 bases). The ends were cut back, 2 bases at V and 4 bases at J, with 14 bases in the middle. The CDR3 is 16 residues long. Germline assignment: CDR1 SGHVS and CDR2 FQNEAQ. The CDR3: CASSLQGSALTGELFF. The CDR3 DNA is TGTGCCAGCAGCTTACAGGGGTCAGCACTCACCGGGGAGCTGTTTTTT.

The J gene is TRBJ2-7, the V gene TRBV2; TRBD2 is a possible D gene (6 bases). Germline CDR1 SNHLY, CDR2 FYNNEI. The CDR3 runs 16 residues. V was trimmed by 4 bases and J by 4 bases, leaving 20 bases between them. CDR3 nucleotides: TGTGCCAGCAGTGGTAGGGGCCGGGGGAACAGGTACGAGCAGTACTTC. It yields the protein CASSGRGRGNRYEQYF.

CDR3 loop: CASTRASGGEHEQYF. DNA for the CDR3: TGTGCCAGTACTCGGGCTAGCGGGGGTGAACACGAGCAGTACTTC. This chain joins TRBV19 and TRBJ2-7; 10 bases line up with TRBD2. The CDR3 spans 15 residues. Germline loops: CDR1 LNHDA, CDR2 SQIVND (reference sequence). Trimming at V came to 7 bases and at J to 5 bases, leaving 11 bases not matched to a gene. Based on the CDR3 plus reference TRBV19 and TRBJ2-7, the full variable domain is DGGITQSPKYLFRKEGQNVTLSCEQNLNHDAMYWYRQDPGQGLRLIYYSQIVNDFQKGDIAEGYSVSREKKESFPLTVTSAQKNPTAFYLCASTRASGGEHEQYFGPGTRLTVT.

The rearrangement joins TRBV19 to TRBJ2-5; 7 bases are a match to TRBD2. CDR1 LNHDA and CDR2 SQIVND come from the germline V gene (reference sequence). J was trimmed by 4 bases and V by 2 bases; bases with no gene match: 10. The CDR3 consists of 16 residues. CDR3 protein: CASSISRGEGGETQYF. DNA for the CDR3: TGTGCCAGTAGTATATCACGCGGGGAGGGTGGAGAGACCCAGTACTTC. The full variable domain, completed using reference TRBV19 and TRBJ2-5, is DGGITQSPKYLFRKEGQNVTLSCEQNLNHDAMYWYRQDPGQGLRLIYYSQIVNDFQKGDIAEGYSVSREKKESFPLTVTSAQKNPTAFYLCASSISRGEGGETQYFGPGTRLLVL.

The chain joins TRBV5-4 to TRBJ2-3, with 13 bases fitting TRBD2. Germline trimming cut 4 bases from V and 1 base from J; bases unmatched to any gene: 3. Germline V gives CDR1 SGHNT, CDR2 YYREEE (reference sequence). The CDR3 extends over 16 amino acids. In nucleotides, the CDR3 is TGTGCCAGCAGCCTAGGGACTAGCGGGGGCACAGATACGCAGTATTTT. Translated: CASSLGTSGGTDTQYF.

This clone was seen a few times. The chain employs TRBV9 and TRBJ2-1; D unclear. The length of the CDR3 is 15 residues. Germline loops: CDR1 SGDLS, CDR2 YYNGEE. V was clipped by 3 bases and J by 7 bases, with 17 bases between them. CDR3 sequence (DNA): TGTGCCAGCAGCGGACTGAGGTCAGTCGGGAATGAGCAGTTCTTC. Translated: CASSGLRSVGNEQFF.

This clone was observed once. V is TRBV19 and J is TRBJ2-2; tentative D call: TRBD2 (5 bases). Per the germline V gene, CDR1 is LNHDA and CDR2 is SQIVND (reference sequence). The CDR3 runs to 12 residues. The V and J ends lost 8 bases and 8 bases respectively, with 12 bases between them. CDR3 residues: CASGLRSGELFF. The CDR3 coding sequence is TGTGCCAGTGGACTTCGGTCAGGGGAGCTGTTTTTT.

The chain joins TRBV27 to TRBJ1-1; D not resolved. The CDR3 totals 13 residues. The germline gives CDR1 MNHEY, CDR2 SMNVEV (reference sequence). V was trimmed by 5 bases and J by 2 bases, leaving 9 bases between them. CDR3 loop: CASSASTNTEAFF. CDR3 bases: TGTGCCAGCAGTGCCTCCACTAACACTGAAGCTTTCTTT.

The CDR3, as DNA: TGTGCCAGCAGTTTATTCTCCGGGGCCGGGGAGCTGTTTTTT. Translating gives CASSLFSGAGELFF. The chain has TRBV27 and TRBJ2-2; D possibly corresponds to TRBD2 (5 bases). Between the trimmed V and J ends, which lost 1 base and 6 bases, there was a span of 9 bases. The CDR3 sequence is 14 residues long. Looked up from germline, CDR1 is MNHEY and CDR2 is SMNVEV (reference sequence).

The rearrangement joins TRBV7-9 to TRBJ1-2, with TRBD1 matching over 9 bases. V was pared by 10 bases and J by 4 bases, with 4 bases of the junction left unmatched. Germline CDR1 SEHNR, CDR2 FQNEAQ (reference sequence). The CDR3 spans 12 residues. CDR3 in amino acids: CATPGQGYGYTF. The CDR3 DNA sequence: TGTGCCACCCCGGGACAGGGCTATGGCTACACCTTC.

CDR3 nucleotide sequence: TGTGCCAGCAGCAAAGGACTCGCCACAGATACGCAGTATTTT. Its protein product is CASSKGLATDTQYF. The gene calls are TRBV6-1 and TRBJ2-3; a possible D gene is TRBD2 (5 bases). CDR3 length equals 14 residues. Germline assignment: CDR1 MNHNS and CDR2 SASEGT. Trimming removed 6 bases from V and 2 bases from J, with 12 bases in between.

The rearrangement uses TRBV29-1 and TRBJ2-3; possibly TRBD1 for D (6 bases). CDR3 length: 12 amino acids. Trimming cost V 6 bases and J 4 bases, with 11 bases left between them. Germline CDR1 SQVTM, CDR2 ANQGSEA. This CDR3 is CSVMTGADTQYF. The CDR3 DNA follows: TGCAGCGTCATGACAGGAGCAGATACGCAGTATTTT.

J is TRBJ2-7 and V is TRBV5-6; 11 bases are a match to TRBD2. The CDR3 runs to 15 residues. Germline V lookup: CDR1 SGHDT, CDR2 YYEEEE. V lost 2 bases, J lost 4 bases, and 5 bases stayed unmatched. CDR3 bases: TGTGCCAGCAGCTTTGTGACTAGCGGGGTATACGAGCAGTACTTC. It encodes CASSFVTSGVYEQYF.

This clone occurred once. V and J are TRBV10-2 and TRBJ1-4; D gene uncertain. This CDR3 region has 13 residues. V lost 10 bases to trimming and J lost 7 bases, with 16 bases between them. Germline loops: CDR1 WSHSY, CDR2 SAAADI. The CDR3 nucleotides read TGCGCCACCTTGGATGCGGGGAGTGAAAAACTGTTTTTT. Translating it yields CATLDAGSEKLFF.